This record covers a single T cell receptor (beta chain). Original data processing: From reference gene primer amplification, estimates of nucleated cell counts were derived. TCRdb's copy holds only in-frame clones and misses some; the assay was immunoSEQ multiplex PCR. V, J and clone size derive from that table, while D and trimming were established from the DNA sequence. The sample lists about 150,000 clones, roughly four fifths occurring once. CDR1 is LNHDA, CDR2 SQIVND, per germline (reference sequence). There are 14 residues in the CDR3. V was pared by 4 bases and J by 5 bases, with 11 bases between. The data were obtained in a study of blood T cell repertoires in COVID-19. Across the study: Both acute and convalescent COVID-19 samples were obtained from the United States, Italy and Spain. PBMCs, B-cell-depleted T cells, or T cells provided the cDNA or gDNA that made up the material.

The V call is TRBV19, the J call TRBJ1-4; D ambiguous. The sample taken for sequencing was peripheral blood. The sequence was collected from a human donor with acute or convalescent COVID-19. The donor label of this sample is uncertain. CDR3: CASSNAGENEKLFF. The DNA of the CDR3 is TGTGCCAGTAGTAATGCAGGTGAAAATGAAAAACTGTTTTTT.